These T cell receptor beta chains were read from a single sample in a study of control samples from healthy donors and cancer patients. Profiling relied on immunoSEQ multiplex PCR, and the TCRdb table lists in-frame clones only, not all of them. The sample contains about 150,000 clones, 91% of which appear only once. Sequencing was carried out using blood. The receptors stem from a man aged 25-45 years in good health. Both conserved end residues are part of each CDR3.

CASSLVEQGAEQYF	TRBV11-2	TRBJ2-7
CASTKPGGSQETQYF	TRBV23-1	TRBJ2-5
CASSVGGGALYEQYF	TRBV10-2	TRBJ2-7
CASSPVSGGNEQFF	TRBV18	TRBJ2-1
CASATTRTGGSYEQYF	TRBV11-1	TRBJ2-7
CASSFKGNYEQYF	TRBV27	TRBJ2-7
CAWSVGGYGANVLTF	TRBV30	TRBJ2-6
CASSLSGTGFNQPQHF	TRBV28	TRBJ1-5
CASSESSQPNYGYTF	TRBV27	TRBJ1-2
CASTLTGGDYGYTF	TRBV27	TRBJ1-2
CASSLQGDRGYTF	TRBV27	TRBJ1-2
CAISENRGDGYTF	TRBV10-3	TRBJ1-2
CASSLDGRGGYTDTQYF	TRBV7-2	TRBJ2-3
CASSPKTGRRGAFF	TRBV6-4	TRBJ1-1
CASSLSEGEPATNEKLFF	TRBV27	TRBJ1-4
CASSDRQQAYEQYF	TRBV10-2	TRBJ2-7
CACRGRVLVGEQFF	TRBV30	TRBJ2-1
CASSSQGFGYTF	TRBV7-9	TRBJ1-2
CASSLTSRSGGPSEQYF	TRBV7-3	TRBJ2-7
CASSLSGGVTEAFF	TRBV5-4	TRBJ1-1
CASSLSTGGAYGYTF	TRBV27	TRBJ1-2
CASSLGRIFYEQYF	TRBV5-6	TRBJ2-7
CASSYSTGNTEAFF	TRBV6-5	TRBJ1-1
CASSAETGRGNIQYF	TRBV2	TRBJ2-4
CASSQRTGAGGPYEQYF	TRBV18	TRBJ2-7
CASSTFGGYTF	TRBV3-1/TRBV3-2	TRBJ1-2
CASSHRGNYNSPLHF	TRBV6-5	TRBJ1-6
CASSLSGGPSGNTIYF	TRBV7-9	TRBJ1-3
CASSLPLRRLAGGPGYNEQFF	TRBV5-1	TRBJ2-1
CASSVGRGKQFF	TRBV9	TRBJ2-1
CASSKTGTSETDTQYF	TRBV5-1	TRBJ2-3
CASSEGGSSYNEQFF	TRBV5-1	TRBJ2-1
CASTDGDHEQFF	TRBV10-1	TRBJ2-1
CASSLLAGTYEQYF	TRBV5-4	TRBJ2-7
CASSEGPGGSPYEQYF	TRBV10-2	TRBJ2-7
CASSPGVSFLSPLHF	TRBV18	TRBJ1-6
CASSWDRGPHYGYTF	TRBV11-2	TRBJ1-2
CASSSPWTDTQYF	TRBV27	TRBJ2-3
CASSPIQGTGGDGYTF	TRBV4-1	TRBJ1-2
CASSTGGDEKLFF	TRBV28	TRBJ1-4
CARRLVGRTAGELFF	TRBV5-3	TRBJ2-2
CASSQIPQGPEAFF	TRBV4-2	TRBJ1-1
CASSIGSGGTYEQYF	TRBV19	TRBJ2-7
CASSTENNNQPQHF	TRBV25-1	TRBJ1-5
CAISDWGADYCEQFF	TRBV10-3	TRBJ2-1
CATSRDQGSGNTIYF	TRBV15	TRBJ1-3
CASSWGDEQYF	TRBV27	TRBJ2-7
CASSVASGQGYYEQYF	TRBV9	TRBJ2-7
CASSSGPSGNTIYF	TRBV5-6	TRBJ1-3
CASKDRIYGYTF	TRBV2	TRBJ1-2